The next 4 T cell receptor beta chains were all read from a single sample in a study of OX40 agonist ivuxolimab in advanced cancers. Libraries were prepared by immunoSEQ multiplex PCR; TCRdb keeps only in-frame clonotypes and omits some of them. The table lists 75,000 to 100,000 clones, around nine tenths of them singletons. The starting material was CD4+ or CD8+ T cells sorted from blood, obtained in a trial of the OX40 agonist ivuxolimab. These receptors all stem from an adult with an advanced solid tumor such as melanoma, head and neck, liver or kidney cancer.

This chain uses TRBV6-1 with TRBJ1-5; perhaps TRBD1 as D (5 bases). The CDR3 is made up of 14 amino acids. Trimming took off 4 bases at V and 0 bases at J, with 7 bases between the two ends. Germline assignment: CDR1 MNHNS and CDR2 SASEGT. CDR3 protein: CASSGQNSNQPQHF. DNA of the CDR3: TGTGCCAGCAGTGGACAGAATAGCAATCAGCCCCAGCATTTT.

The chain joins TRBV6-5 to TRBJ2-3; no firm D call. Germline V gives CDR1 MNHEY, CDR2 SVGAGI. The CDR3 has 12 residues. The germline V and J ends were trimmed by 4 bases and 0 bases, with 2 bases remaining between them. The CDR3 coding sequence is TGTGCCAGCAGTTTTAGCACAGATACGCAGTATTTT. Amino acid sequence: CASSFSTDTQYF.

The V call is TRBV7-2, the J call TRBJ2-7; D call uncertain. Germline V lookup: CDR1 SGHTA, CDR2 FQGNSA. The CDR3 covers 13 residues. The V gene lost 3 bases and the J gene lost 3 bases, with 9 bases spanning the gap. CDR3 sequence: CASSLSSGYEQYF. In nucleotides, the CDR3 is TGTGCCAGCAGCTTGTCGAGTGGCTACGAGCAGTACTTC. Full variable domain (rest looked up from reference TRBV7-2 and TRBJ2-7): GAGVSQSPSNKVTEKGKDVELRCDPISGHTALYWYRQSLGQGLEFLIYFQGNSAPDKSGLPSDRFSAERTGGSVSTLTIQRTQQEDSAVYLCASSLSSGYEQYFGPGTRLTVT.

The rearrangement joins TRBV18 to TRBJ1-5, with D possibly being TRBD1 (5 bases). V was trimmed by 4 bases and J by 7 bases, leaving 14 bases between them. The length of the CDR3 is 14 residues. Germline V CDR1 and CDR2: KGHSH, LQKENI. The CDR3 bases are TGTGCCAGCTCACTGTCCCAGGGAGGCCAGCCCCAGCATTTT. This encodes CASSLSQGGQPQHF.